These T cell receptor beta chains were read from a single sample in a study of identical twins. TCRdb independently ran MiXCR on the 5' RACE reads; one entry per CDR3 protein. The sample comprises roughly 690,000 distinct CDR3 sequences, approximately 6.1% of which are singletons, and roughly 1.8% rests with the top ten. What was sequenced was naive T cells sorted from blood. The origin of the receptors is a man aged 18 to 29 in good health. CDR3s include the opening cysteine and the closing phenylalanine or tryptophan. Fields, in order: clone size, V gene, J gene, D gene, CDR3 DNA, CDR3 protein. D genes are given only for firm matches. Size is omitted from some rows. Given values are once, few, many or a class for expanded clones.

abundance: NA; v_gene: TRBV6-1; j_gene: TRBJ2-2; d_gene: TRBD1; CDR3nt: TGTGCCAGCATATGGACAGGCCGGAACACCGGGGAGCTGTTTTTT; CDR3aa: CASIWTGRNTGELFF
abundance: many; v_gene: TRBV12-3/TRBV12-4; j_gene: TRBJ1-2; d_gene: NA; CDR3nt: TGTGCCAGCAGTCGGGCGGTAACTAACTATGGCTACACCTTC; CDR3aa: CASSRAVTNYGYTF
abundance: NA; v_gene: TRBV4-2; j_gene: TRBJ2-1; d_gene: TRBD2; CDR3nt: TGTGCCAGCAGCCAAGAGGGGACTAGCGGGAGGGCCAAGGACAATGAGCAGTTCTTC; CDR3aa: CASSQEGTSGRAKDNEQFF
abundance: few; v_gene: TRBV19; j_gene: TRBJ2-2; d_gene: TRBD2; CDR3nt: TGTGCCAGTGGCCCAGGGACTAGTACTACCGGGGAGCTGTTTTTT; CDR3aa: CASGPGTSTTGELFF
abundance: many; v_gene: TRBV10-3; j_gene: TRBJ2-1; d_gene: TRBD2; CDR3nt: TGTGCCATCACCGGGACTAGCGAAAATGAGCAGTTCTTC; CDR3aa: CAITGTSENEQFF
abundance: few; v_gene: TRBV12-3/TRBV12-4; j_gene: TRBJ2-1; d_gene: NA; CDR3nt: TGTGCCAGCAGTTTAGTACAGGGACGGGCCTACAATGAGCAGTTCTTC; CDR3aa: CASSLVQGRAYNEQFF
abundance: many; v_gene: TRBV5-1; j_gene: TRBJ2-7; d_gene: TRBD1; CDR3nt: TGCGCCAGCAGCCATGGGACAGGGTTCGCGCAGTACTTC; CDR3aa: CASSHGTGFAQYF
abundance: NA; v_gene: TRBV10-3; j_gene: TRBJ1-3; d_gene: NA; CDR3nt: TGTGCCTCTCACAATTCTGGAAACACCATATATTTT; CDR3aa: CASHNSGNTIYF
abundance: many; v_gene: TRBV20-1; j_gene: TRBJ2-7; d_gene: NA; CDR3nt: TGCAGTGTCCGAAGTAGGACAGATACAAGCTCCTACGAGCAGTACTTC; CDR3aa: CSVRSRTDTSSYEQYF
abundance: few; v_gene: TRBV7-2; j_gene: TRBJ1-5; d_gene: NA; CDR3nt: TGTGCCAGCAGCTTAGATCCAGGGGTAAATCAGCCCCAGCATTTT; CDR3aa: CASSLDPGVNQPQHF
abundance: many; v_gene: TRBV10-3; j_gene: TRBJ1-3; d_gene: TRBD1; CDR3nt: TGTGCCATCGGGACGGGGACAGGGGCTGGAAACACCATATATTTT; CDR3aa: CAIGTGTGAGNTIYF
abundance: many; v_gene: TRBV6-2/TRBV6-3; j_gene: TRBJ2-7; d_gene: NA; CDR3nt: TGTGCCAGCAGTTACGGGGCGGTCTACGAGCAGTACTTC; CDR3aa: CASSYGAVYEQYF
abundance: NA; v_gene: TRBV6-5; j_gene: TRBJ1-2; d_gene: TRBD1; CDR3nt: TGTGCCAGCAGTTCCGACGGGACAGGGTCCGGCTACACCTTC; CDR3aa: CASSSDGTGSGYTF
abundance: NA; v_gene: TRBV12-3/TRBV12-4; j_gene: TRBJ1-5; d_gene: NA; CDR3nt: TGTGCCAGCAGTTTGGGATATAGGAATCAGCCCCAGCATTTT; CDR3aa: CASSLGYRNQPQHF
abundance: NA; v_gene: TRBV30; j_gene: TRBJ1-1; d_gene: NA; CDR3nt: TGTGCCTGGAGTGTACCGGGCACTGAAGCTTTCTTT; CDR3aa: CAWSVPGTEAFF
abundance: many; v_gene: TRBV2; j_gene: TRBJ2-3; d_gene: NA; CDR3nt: TGTGCCAGCAGTGATGAAACGGACGGAGGAAGCGATACGCAGTATTTT; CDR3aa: CASSDETDGGSDTQYF
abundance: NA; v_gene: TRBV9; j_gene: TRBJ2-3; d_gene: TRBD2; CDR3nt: TGTGCCAGCAGCGAGGCTAGCGGAGGGATTGCAGATACGCAGTATTTT; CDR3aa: CASSEASGGIADTQYF
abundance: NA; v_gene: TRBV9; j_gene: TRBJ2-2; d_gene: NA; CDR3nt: TGTGCCAGCAGCGTATATCCCGGGGAGCTGTTTTTT; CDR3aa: CASSVYPGELFF
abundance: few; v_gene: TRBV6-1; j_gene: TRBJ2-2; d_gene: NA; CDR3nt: TGTGCCAGCAGACGGGATCCGGCGAACACCGGGGAGCTGTTTTTT; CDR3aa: CASRRDPANTGELFF
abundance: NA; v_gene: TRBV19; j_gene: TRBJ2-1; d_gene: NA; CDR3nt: TGTGCCAGTAGTATAGCAGGGGCCGCCTTTACCTACAATGAGCAGTTCTTC; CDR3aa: CASSIAGAAFTYNEQFF
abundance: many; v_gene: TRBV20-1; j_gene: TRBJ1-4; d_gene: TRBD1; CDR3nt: TGCAGTGCTACGACAGGGTCTAATGAAAAACTGTTTTTT; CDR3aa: CSATTGSNEKLFF
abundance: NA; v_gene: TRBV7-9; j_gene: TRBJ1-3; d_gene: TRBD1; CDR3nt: TGTGCCAGCAGCCCACCGACAGGGGCGGCTGGAAACACCATATATTTT; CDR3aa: CASSPPTGAAGNTIYF
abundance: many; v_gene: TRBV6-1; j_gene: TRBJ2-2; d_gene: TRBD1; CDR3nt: TGTGCCAGCAGTCAAGGACAGGTCGGCGGGGAGCTGTTTTTT; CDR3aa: CASSQGQVGGELFF
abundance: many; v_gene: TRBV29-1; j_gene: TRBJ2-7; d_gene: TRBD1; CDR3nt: TGCAGCGTTCGGACAGGCTCCTACGAGCAGTACTTC; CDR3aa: CSVRTGSYEQYF
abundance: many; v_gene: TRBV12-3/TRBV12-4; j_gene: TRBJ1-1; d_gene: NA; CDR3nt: TGTGCCAGCGACAGGAGACTGAACACTGAAGCTTTCTTT; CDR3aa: CASDRRLNTEAFF
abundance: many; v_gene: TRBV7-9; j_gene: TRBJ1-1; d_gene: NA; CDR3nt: TGTGCCAGCAGCCAGAGGTCGGGGCAACTAATGAACACTGAAGCTTTCTTT; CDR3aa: CASSQRSGQLMNTEAFF
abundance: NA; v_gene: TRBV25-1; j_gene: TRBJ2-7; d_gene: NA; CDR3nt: TGTGCCAGCAGTGAATTTGTGGGGGCAGGCTACGAGCAGTACTTC; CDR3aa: CASSEFVGAGYEQYF
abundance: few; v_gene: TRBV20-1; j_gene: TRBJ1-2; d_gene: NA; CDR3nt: TGCAGTGCTCCGGATAACTATGGCTACACCTTC; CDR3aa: CSAPDNYGYTF
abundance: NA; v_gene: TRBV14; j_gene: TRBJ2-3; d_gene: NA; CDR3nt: TGTGCCAGCAGCCAAGAAGGGTATCCCGATACGCAGTATTTT; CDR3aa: CASSQEGYPDTQYF
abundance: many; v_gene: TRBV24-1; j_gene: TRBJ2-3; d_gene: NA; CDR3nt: TGTGCCACCGGATCTTCAACAGGGATGGGAACAGATACGCAGTATTTT; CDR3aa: CATGSSTGMGTDTQYF
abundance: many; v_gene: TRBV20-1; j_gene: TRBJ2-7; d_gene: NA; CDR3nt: TGCAGTGCTAGACGTTCAGCTAGCATTGCCGAGCAGTACTTC; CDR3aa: CSARRSASIAEQYF
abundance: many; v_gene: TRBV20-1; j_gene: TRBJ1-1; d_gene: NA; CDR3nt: TGCAGTGCTAGAGATCCGAACACTGAAGCTTTCTTT; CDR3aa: CSARDPNTEAFF
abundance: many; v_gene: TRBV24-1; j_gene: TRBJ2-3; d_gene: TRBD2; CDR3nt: TGTGCCACCAGTGAGACTAGCGGGACCTACACAGATACGCAGTATTTT; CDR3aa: CATSETSGTYTDTQYF
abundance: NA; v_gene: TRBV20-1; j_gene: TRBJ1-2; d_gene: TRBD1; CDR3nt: TGCAGTGCCGGGACAGGGGTTGCCTATGGCTACACCTTC; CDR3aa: CSAGTGVAYGYTF
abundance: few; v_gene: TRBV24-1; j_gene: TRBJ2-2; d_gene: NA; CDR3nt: TGTGCCACCGGGGGGCGGTTGAACACCGGGGAGCTGTTTTTT; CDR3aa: CATGGRLNTGELFF
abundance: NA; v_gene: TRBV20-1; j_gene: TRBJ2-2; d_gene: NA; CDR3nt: TGCAGTGCCATACTCCTGACCGGGGAGCTGTTTTTT; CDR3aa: CSAILLTGELFF
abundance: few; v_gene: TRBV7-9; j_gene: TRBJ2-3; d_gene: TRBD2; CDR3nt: TGTGCCAGCAGCTTATGGACTAGCGGGCGCGCAGATACGCAGTATTTT; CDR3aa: CASSLWTSGRADTQYF
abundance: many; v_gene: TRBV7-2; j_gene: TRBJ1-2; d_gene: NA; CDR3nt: TGTGCCAGCAGCTTAGGGGGCGATGGCTACACCTTC; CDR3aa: CASSLGGDGYTF
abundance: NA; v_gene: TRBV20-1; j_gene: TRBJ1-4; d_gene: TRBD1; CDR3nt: TGCAGTGCTAGAGATTTAGGGGGCGCGACTCGTGAAAAACTGTTTTTT; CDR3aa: CSARDLGGATREKLFF
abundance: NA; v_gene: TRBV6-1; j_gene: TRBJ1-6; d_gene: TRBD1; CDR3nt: TGTGCCAGCACCGGGACAGGGGGACCAAATTCACCCCTCCACTTT; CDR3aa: CASTGTGGPNSPLHF